One sample yielded the 3 T cell receptor beta chains listed below, sequenced in a study of blood T cell repertoires in COVID-19. Profiling relied on immunoSEQ multiplex PCR, and the TCRdb table lists in-frame clones only, not all of them. The sample has about 250,000 clones, approximately 83% seen once; the top ten hold approximately 3.6%. Input material: PBMCs or T cells enriched from blood (not recorded which). These receptors were collected from a man between 45 and 60 years old who had recovered from COVID-19.

This rearrangement joins TRBV11-2 to TRBJ2-7; D possibly corresponds to TRBD2 (7 bases). Trimming removed 3 bases from V and 6 bases from J, with 15 bases in between. Germline V lookup: CDR1 SGHAT, CDR2 FQNNGV. The CDR3 consists of 14 residues. The CDR3 reads CASSFNRRGAEQYF. In DNA form, the CDR3 reads TGTGCCAGCAGCTTCAATCGACGGGGGGCCGAGCAGTACTTC.

In this sample, this clone turned up once. V gene TRBV3-1 (or the pseudogene TRBV3-2) combines with J gene TRBJ1-1; 7 nucleotides line up with TRBD1. The CDR3 runs to 15 residues. Per germline, CDR1 LGHDT and CDR2 YNNKEL (reference sequence). Trimming removed 0 bases from V and 3 bases from J; junction bases left unmatched: 4. The CDR3 region is CASSQDRGRDTEAFF. Here the CDR3 DNA reads TGTGCCAGCAGCCAAGATAGGGGGCGGGACACTGAAGCTTTCTTT.

The CDR3 nucleotides read TGCGCCAGCTCCCGAGGGGGGGACACTGAAGCTTTCTTT. Its protein product is CASSRGGDTEAFF. This rearrangement joins TRBV10-2 to TRBJ1-1; TRBD1 might be the D (6 bases). The V end lost 8 bases, the J end lost 3 bases, and 13 bases lay between the germline ends. Germline lookup yields CDR1 WSHSY and CDR2 SAAADI. The CDR3 spans 13 residues.